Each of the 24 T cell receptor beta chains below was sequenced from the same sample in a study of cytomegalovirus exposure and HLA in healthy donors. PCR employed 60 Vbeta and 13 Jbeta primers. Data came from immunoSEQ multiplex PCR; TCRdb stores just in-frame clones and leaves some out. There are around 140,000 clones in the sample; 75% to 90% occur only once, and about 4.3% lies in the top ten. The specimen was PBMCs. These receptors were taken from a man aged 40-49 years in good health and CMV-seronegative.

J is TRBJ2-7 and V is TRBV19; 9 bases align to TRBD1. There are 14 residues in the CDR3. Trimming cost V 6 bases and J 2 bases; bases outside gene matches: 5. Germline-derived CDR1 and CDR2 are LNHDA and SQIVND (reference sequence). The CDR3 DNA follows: TGTGCCAGTAGGGGGACAGGGTATACCTACGAGCAGTACTTC. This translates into CASRGTGYTYEQYF.

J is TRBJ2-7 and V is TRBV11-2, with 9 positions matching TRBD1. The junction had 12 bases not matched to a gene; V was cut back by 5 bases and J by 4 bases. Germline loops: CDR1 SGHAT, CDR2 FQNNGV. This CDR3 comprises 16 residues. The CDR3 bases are TGTGCCAGCAGCAACCCTTCCGGGACAGGGCGATACGAGCAGTACTTC. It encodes CASSNPSGTGRYEQYF.

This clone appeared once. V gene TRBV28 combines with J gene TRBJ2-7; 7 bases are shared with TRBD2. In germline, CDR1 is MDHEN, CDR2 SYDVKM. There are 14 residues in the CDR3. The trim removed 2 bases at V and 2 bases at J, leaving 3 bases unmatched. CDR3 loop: CASSLAGVTYEQYF. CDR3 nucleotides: TGTGCCAGCAGTTTAGCGGGGGTAACCTACGAGCAGTACTTC.

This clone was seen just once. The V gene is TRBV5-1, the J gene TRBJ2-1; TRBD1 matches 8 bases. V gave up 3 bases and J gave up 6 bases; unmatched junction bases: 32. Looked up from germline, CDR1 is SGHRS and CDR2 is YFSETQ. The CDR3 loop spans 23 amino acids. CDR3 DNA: TGCGCCAGCAGCTCGCAGCCAACCCCGGGACAGGAATATGGAAGGAGCCCGATCAATGAGCAGTTCTTC. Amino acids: CASSSQPTPGQEYGRSPINEQFF.

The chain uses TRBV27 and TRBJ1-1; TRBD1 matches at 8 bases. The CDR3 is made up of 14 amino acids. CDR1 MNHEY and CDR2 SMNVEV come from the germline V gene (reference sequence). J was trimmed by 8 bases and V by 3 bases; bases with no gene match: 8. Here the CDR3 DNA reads TGTGCCAGCAGTTTCTTCCGACAGGGGCGAGAAGCTTTCTTT. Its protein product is CASSFFRQGREAFF.

The CDR3 region is CASSTSAGDTEAFF. For the CDR3, the DNA is TGTGCCAGCTCAACCAGTGCAGGGGACACTGAAGCTTTCTTT. The rearrangement joins TRBV18 to TRBJ1-1; D is possibly TRBD1 (6 bases). The CDR3 is 14 amino acids. Germline assignment: CDR1 KGHSH and CDR2 LQKENI. Trimming cost V 5 bases and J 3 bases, with 13 bases left between them.

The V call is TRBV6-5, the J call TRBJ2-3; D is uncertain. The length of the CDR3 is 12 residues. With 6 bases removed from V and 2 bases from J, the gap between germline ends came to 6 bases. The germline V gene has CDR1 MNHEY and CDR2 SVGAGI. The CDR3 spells CASRSTTDTQYF. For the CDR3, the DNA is TGTGCCAGCAGATCTACCACAGATACGCAGTATTTT.

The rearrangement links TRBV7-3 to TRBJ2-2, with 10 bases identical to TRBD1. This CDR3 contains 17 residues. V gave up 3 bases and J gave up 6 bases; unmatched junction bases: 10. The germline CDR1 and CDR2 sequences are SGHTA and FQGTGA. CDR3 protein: CASSFTGTGVGAGELFF. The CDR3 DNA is TGTGCCAGCAGCTTCACCGGGACAGGGGTTGGCGCCGGGGAGCTGTTTTTT.

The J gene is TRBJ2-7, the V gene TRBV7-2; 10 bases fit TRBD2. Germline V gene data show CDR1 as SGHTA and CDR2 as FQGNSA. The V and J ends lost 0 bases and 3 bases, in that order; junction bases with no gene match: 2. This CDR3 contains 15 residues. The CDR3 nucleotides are TGTGCCAGCAGCTTAGCGGCTAGCGGGGGCTACGAGCAGTACTTC. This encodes CASSLAASGGYEQYF.

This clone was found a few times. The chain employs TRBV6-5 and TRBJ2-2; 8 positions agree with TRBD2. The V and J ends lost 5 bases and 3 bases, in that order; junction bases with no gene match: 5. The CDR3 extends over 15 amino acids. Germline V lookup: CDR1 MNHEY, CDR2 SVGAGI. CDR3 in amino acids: CASSANGGDTGELFF. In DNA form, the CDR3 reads TGTGCCAGCAGTGCAAACGGGGGGGACACCGGGGAGCTGTTTTTT.

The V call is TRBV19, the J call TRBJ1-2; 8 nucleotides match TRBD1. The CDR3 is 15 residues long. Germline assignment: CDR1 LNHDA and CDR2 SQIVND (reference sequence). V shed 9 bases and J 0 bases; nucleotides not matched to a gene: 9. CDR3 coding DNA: TGTGCCAGCCGGGACAGGTCCGCCGCTAACTATGGCTACACCTTC. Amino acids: CASRDRSAANYGYTF.

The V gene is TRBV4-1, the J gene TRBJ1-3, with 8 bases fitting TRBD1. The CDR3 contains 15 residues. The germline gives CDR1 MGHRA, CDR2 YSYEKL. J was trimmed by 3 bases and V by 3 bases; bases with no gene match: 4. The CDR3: CASSQDRVGGNTIYF. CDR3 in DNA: TGCGCCAGCAGCCAGGACAGGGTGGGTGGAAACACCATATATTTT.

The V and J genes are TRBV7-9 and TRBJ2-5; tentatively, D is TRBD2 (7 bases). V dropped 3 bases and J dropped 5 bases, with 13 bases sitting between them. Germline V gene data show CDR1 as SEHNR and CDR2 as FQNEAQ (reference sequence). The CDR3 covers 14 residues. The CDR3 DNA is TGTGCCAGCAGCTTGGGGGGGGGCCTGGAGACCCAGTACTTC. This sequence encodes CASSLGGGLETQYF.

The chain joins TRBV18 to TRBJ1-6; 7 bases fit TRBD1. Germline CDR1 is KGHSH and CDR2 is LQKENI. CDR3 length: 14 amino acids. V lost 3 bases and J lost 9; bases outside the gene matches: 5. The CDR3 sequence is CASSPQGGSSPLHF. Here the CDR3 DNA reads TGTGCCAGCTCACCTCAGGGGGGTAGTTCACCCCTCCACTTT.

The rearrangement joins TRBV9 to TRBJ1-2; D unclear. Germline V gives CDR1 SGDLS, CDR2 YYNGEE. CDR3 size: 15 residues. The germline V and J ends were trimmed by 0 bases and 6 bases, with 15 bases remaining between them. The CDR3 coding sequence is TGTGCCAGCAGCGTAGATCCAGATTCTCTAGATGGCTACACCTTC. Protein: CASSVDPDSLDGYTF. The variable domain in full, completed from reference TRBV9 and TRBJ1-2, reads DSGVTQTPKHLITATGQRVTLRCSPRSGDLSVYWYQQSLDQGLQFLIQYYNGEERAKGNILERFSAQQFPDLHSELNLSSLELGDSALYFCASSVDPDSLDGYTFGSGTRLTVV.

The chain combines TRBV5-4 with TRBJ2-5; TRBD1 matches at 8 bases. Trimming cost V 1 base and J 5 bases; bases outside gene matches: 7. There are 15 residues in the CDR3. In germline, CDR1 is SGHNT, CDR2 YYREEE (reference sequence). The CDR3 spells CASSLTGGQGETQYF. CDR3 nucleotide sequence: TGTGCCAGCAGCTTGACAGGGGGTCAAGGGGAGACCCAGTACTTC.

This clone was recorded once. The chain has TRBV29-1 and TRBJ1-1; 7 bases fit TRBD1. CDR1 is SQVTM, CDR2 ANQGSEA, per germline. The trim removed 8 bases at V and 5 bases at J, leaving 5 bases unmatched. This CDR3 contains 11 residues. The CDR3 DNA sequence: TGCAGCCTATACAGGGGAACTGAAGCTTTCTTT. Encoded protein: CSLYRGTEAFF. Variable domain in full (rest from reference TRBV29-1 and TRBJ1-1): SAVISQKPSRDICQRGTSLTIQCQVDSQVTMMFWYRQQPGQSLTLIATANQGSEATYESGFVIDKFPISRPNLTFSTLTVSNMSPEDSSIYLCSLYRGTEAFFGQGTRLTVV.

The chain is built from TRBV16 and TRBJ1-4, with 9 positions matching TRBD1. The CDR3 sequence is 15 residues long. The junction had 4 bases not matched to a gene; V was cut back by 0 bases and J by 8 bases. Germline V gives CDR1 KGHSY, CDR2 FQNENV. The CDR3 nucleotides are TGTGCCAGCAGCCAATCGGGACAGGGCCTGGAAAAACTGTTTTTT. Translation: CASSQSGQGLEKLFF.

This CDR3 is CATSRVGGRVTYEQYF. CDR3 DNA: TGTGCCACCAGCAGAGTGGGGGGACGGGTGACCTACGAGCAGTACTTC. V gene TRBV15 combines with J gene TRBJ2-7; possibly TRBD2 for D (6 bases). V was pared by 1 base and J by 2 bases, with 15 bases between. Germline loops: CDR1 LNHNV, CDR2 YYDKDF (reference sequence). The CDR3 is 16 residues long.

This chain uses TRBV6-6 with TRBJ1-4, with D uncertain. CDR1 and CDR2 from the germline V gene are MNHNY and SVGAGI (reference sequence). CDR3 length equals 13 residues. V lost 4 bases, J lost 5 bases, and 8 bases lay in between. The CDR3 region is CASSFSENEKLFF. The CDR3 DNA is TGTGCCAGCAGTTTCTCAGAGAATGAAAAACTGTTTTTT.

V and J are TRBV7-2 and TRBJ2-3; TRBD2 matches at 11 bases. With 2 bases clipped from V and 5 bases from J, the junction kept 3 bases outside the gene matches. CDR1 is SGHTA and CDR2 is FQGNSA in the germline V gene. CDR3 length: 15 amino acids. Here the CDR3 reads CASSLPTSGGDTQYF. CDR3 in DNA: TGTGCCAGCAGCTTACCTACTAGCGGGGGAGATACGCAGTATTTT.

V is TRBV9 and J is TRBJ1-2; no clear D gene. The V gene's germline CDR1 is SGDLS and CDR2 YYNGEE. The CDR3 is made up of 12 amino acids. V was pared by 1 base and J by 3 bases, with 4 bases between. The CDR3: CASSVLDYGYTF. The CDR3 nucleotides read TGTGCCAGCAGCGTACTTGACTATGGCTACACCTTC.

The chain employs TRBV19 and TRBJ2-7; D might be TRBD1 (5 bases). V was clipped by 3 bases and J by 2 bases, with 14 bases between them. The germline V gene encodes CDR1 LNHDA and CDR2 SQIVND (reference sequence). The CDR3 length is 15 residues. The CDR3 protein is CASSISDSFTYEQYF. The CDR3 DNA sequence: TGTGCCAGTAGTATCAGTGACAGTTTCACCTACGAGCAGTACTTC.

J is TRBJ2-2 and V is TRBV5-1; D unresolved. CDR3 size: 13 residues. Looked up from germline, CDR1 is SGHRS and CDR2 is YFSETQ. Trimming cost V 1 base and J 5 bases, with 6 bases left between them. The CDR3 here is CASSLSRTGELFF. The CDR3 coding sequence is TGCGCCAGCAGCTTGTCCCGGACCGGGGAGCTGTTTTTT.